This TCR beta chain was documented in a study of blood T cell repertoires in COVID-19. Study information: Spain, Italy and the United States supplied samples that represented acute and convalescent COVID-19. Sources were T cells, B-cell-depleted T cells, or PBMCs; the material itself was cDNA or gDNA.

The germline CDR1 and CDR2 sequences are SGHDN and FVKESK. The ends were cut back, 0 bases at V and 9 bases at J, with 11 bases in the middle. The CDR3 is made up of 14 amino acids. Study processing details: By means of reference gene primer amplification, nucleated cell counts were estimated. Some clones are missing from TCRdb's copy, which holds only in-frame ones; the method was immunoSEQ multiplex PCR. V, J and clone size were drawn from that table, and D and trimming were deduced from the DNA. This table has some 61,000 clones, 75% to 90% appearing once. The chain joins TRBV14 to TRBJ2-2; D is ambiguous. The origin of this receptor is a man between 25 and 39 years old with acute or convalescent COVID-19. The sample comprised peripheral blood. The chain's CDR3 is CASSQDYGDWELFF. The CDR3 DNA reads TGTGCCAGCAGCCAAGATTATGGCGACTGGGAGCTGTTTTTT.